Shown below are 10 T cell receptor beta chains from a single sample sequenced in a study of blood T cell repertoires in COVID-19. Sequenced by immunoSEQ multiplex PCR; TCRdb stores in-frame clones only, minus some. The data hold 250,000 to 300,000 clones, with 85% to 90% observed a single time. The sequenced sample consisted of peripheral blood. Source of these receptors: a woman in her 40s who had recovered from COVID-19.

The gene calls are TRBV28 and TRBJ2-7; D may be TRBD1 (6 bases). Germline CDR1 reads MDHEN; CDR2 reads SYDVKM. The CDR3 is 13 residues long. V was clipped by 7 bases and J by 3 bases, with 13 bases between them. CDR3 nucleotide sequence: TGTGCCAGCACTCCGGGACATAGCTACGAGCAGTACTTC. It translates to CASTPGHSYEQYF.

The chain couples TRBV5-4 to TRBJ2-3, with D tentatively TRBD2 (6 bases). This CDR3 comprises 15 residues. The V end lost 0 bases, the J end lost 1 base, and 9 bases lay between the germline ends. In germline, CDR1 is SGHNT, CDR2 YYREEE (reference sequence). CDR3 in amino acids: CASSLVTGGTDTQYF. As DNA, the CDR3 is TGTGCCAGCAGCTTGGTAACGGGAGGCACAGATACGCAGTATTTT.

This sequence joins TRBV27 and TRBJ2-2; 9 bases map to TRBD1. This CDR3 contains 15 residues. Unmatched junction bases numbered 8, after V lost 6 bases and J lost 6 bases. Germline V lookup: CDR1 MNHEY, CDR2 SMNVEV (reference sequence). The CDR3 loop is CASSFTGGQSGELFF. CDR3 DNA sequence: TGTGCCAGCAGCTTCACAGGGGGCCAATCCGGGGAGCTGTTTTTT.

The chain recombines TRBV5-1 with TRBJ2-5; TRBD1 might be the D (6 bases). Trimming took off 0 bases at V and 3 bases at J, with 9 bases between the two ends. Germline loops: CDR1 SGHRS, CDR2 YFSETQ. This CDR3 comprises 14 residues. CDR3 in DNA: TGCGCCAGCAGCTTGGGCAGGGGCAAAGAGACCCAGTACTTC. It codes for CASSLGRGKETQYF. Complete variable domain (other parts from reference TRBV5-1 and TRBJ2-5): KAGVTQTPRYLIKTRGQQVTLSCSPISGHRSVSWYQQTPGQGLQFLFEYFSETQRNKGNFPGRFSGRQFSNSRSEMNVSTLELGDSALYLCASSLGRGKETQYFGPGTRLLVL.

The V and J genes are TRBV5-6 and TRBJ2-1, with TRBD1 matching 8 bases. The CDR3 runs to 15 residues. V lost 3 bases and J lost 2; bases outside the gene matches: 4. Germline CDR1 and CDR2: SGHDT and YYEEEE. The CDR3, as DNA: TGTGCCAGCAGCTACGGGACAGGAACCTACAATGAGCAGTTCTTC. Translation: CASSYGTGTYNEQFF.

The chain uses TRBV6-1 and TRBJ2-2; the match to TRBD2 covers 9 bases. Germline CDR1 reads MNHNS; CDR2 reads SASEGT. Trimming cost V 6 bases and J 5 bases; bases outside gene matches: 10. This CDR3 comprises 16 residues. CDR3 bases: TGTGCCAGCAGGGAATTAGCGGGAGTGATGACCGGGGAGCTGTTTTTT. Protein sequence: CASRELAGVMTGELFF.

J is TRBJ2-7 and V is TRBV11-2, with 7 bases matching TRBD1. Germline values: CDR1 SGHAT, CDR2 FQNNGV. Trimming at V came to 5 bases and at J to 2 bases, leaving 9 bases not matched to a gene. The CDR3 runs 15 residues. This CDR3 reads CASSLQPGQAYEQYF. DNA for the CDR3: TGTGCCAGCAGCCTACAACCTGGACAGGCCTACGAGCAGTACTTC.

The chain uses TRBV12-5 and TRBJ1-5, with D perhaps TRBD1 (5 bases). CDR1 is LGHNT, CDR2 FRNRAP, per germline. V lost 4 bases and J lost 5, with 18 bases in between. This CDR3 has 16 residues. DNA for the CDR3: TGTGCTAGTGGTTCCCATAACGGGTGGGGGGATCAGCCCCAGCATTTT. As protein: CASGSHNGWGDQPQHF.

The J gene is TRBJ1-4, the V gene TRBV7-2; tentative D call: TRBD1 (6 bases). Germline CDR1 SGHTA, CDR2 FQGNSA. V lost 5 bases and J lost 8, with 21 bases in between. The CDR3 contains 16 residues. The CDR3 loop reads CASSILRTEAEEKLFF. CDR3 nucleotides: TGTGCCAGCAGCATACTGCGGACAGAGGCGGAGGAAAAACTGTTTTTT.

The chain has TRBV19 and TRBJ1-4, with TRBD1 matching over 8 bases. Germline values: CDR1 LNHDA, CDR2 SQIVND (reference sequence). CDR3 length equals 15 residues. V gave up 7 bases and J gave up 6 bases; unmatched junction bases: 10. The CDR3 sequence is CASIRTGHSYEKLFF. CDR3 DNA: TGTGCCAGTATAAGGACAGGGCATTCTTATGAAAAACTGTTTTTT.